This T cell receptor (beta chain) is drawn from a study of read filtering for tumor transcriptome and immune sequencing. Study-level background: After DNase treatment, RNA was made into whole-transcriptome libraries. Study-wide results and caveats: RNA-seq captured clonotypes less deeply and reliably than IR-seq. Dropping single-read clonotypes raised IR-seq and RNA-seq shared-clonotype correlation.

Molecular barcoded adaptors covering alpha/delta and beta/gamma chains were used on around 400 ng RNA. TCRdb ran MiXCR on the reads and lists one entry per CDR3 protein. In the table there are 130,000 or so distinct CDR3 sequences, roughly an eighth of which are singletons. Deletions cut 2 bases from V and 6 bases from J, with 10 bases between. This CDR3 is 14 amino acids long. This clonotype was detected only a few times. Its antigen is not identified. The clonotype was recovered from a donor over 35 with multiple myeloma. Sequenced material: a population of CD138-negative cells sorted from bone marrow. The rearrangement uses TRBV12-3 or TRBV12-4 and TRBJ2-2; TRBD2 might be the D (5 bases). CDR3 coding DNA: TGTGCCAGCAGTTTATCCCCTAGCTCCGGGGAGCTGTTTTTT. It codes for CASSLSPSSGELFF.